In its sample, the clone carrying this T cell receptor beta chain was seen a few times. This specimen belongs to a study of CD8+CD57+ T cells in acquired aplastic anemia. Using genomic DNA as the template, TCR beta VDJ and CDR3 profiling was carried out. TCRdb used MiXCR to reprocess the reads, holding one entry per CDR3 protein. Of about 140,000 distinct CDR3 sequences in the sample, around two fifths were seen once. The J segment lost 8 bases and the V segment lost 3 bases, leaving 5 bases of the junction unmatched. Germline V gives CDR1 LGHDT, CDR2 YNNKEL (reference sequence). The CDR3 is made up of 15 amino acids.

Sequencing was performed on sorted CD4+, CD8+, or CD8+CD57+ T cells (not recorded which) from PBMCs. This clonotype originated in a human donor in good health, serving as a control. V is TRBV3-1 and J is TRBJ1-4, with TRBD1 matching over 11 bases. The CDR3 DNA follows: TGTGCCAGCAGCCAGAGGACAGGGGGCAACGAAAAACTGTTTTTT. It specifies CASSQRTGGNEKLFF.